Listed here is a single TCR beta chain. V lost 2 bases, J lost 4 bases, and 7 bases lay in between. Germline V CDR1 and CDR2: SGHDT, YYEEEE. The CDR3 is 13 residues long. Seattle's enrolled individuals joined amid active infection and were then monitored longitudinally. These data originate in a study of blood T cell repertoires in COVID-19. Source study methods: Amplification of reference gene primers was used by the study to estimate nucleated cell counts. The table came from immunoSEQ multiplex PCR; TCRdb's copy has only in-frame clones and leaves some out. That table is the source of V, J and clone size, and D and trimming were worked out from the DNA. The repertoire has 250,000 to 350,000 clones, 84% of them found once; the top ten carry about a sixth.

The chain couples TRBV5-6 to TRBJ2-1; D gene uncertain. The sequence was obtained from a person in their 70s with COVID-19, enrolled during active disease. The sample consisted of peripheral blood. CDR3 residues: CASSFTGYNEQFF. In DNA, the CDR3 is TGTGCCAGCAGCTTCACCGGGTACAATGAGCAGTTCTTC.